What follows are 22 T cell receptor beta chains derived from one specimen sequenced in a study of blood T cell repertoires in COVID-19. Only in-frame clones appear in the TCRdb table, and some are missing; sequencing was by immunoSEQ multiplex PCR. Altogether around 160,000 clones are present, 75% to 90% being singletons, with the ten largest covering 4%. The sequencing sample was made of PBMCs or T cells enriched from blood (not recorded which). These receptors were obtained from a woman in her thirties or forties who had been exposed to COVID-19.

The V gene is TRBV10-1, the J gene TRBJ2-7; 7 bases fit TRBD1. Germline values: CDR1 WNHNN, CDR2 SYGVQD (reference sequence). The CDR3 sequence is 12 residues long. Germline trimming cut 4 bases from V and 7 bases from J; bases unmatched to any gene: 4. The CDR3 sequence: CASSGGQREQYF. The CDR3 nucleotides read TGCGCCAGCAGTGGGGGACAGAGAGAGCAGTACTTC.

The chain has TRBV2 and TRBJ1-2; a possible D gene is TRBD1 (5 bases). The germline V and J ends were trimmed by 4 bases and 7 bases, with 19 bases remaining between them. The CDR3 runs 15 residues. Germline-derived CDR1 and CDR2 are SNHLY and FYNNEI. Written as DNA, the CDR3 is TGTGCCAGCAGTGGGCGGGGCAGTAAAGCTTCTGGCTACACCTTC. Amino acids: CASSGRGSKASGYTF.

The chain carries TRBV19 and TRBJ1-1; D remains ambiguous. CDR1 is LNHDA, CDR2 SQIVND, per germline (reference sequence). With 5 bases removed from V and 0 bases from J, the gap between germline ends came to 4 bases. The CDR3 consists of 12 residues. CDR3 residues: CASSVMNTEAFF. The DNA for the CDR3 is TGTGCCAGTAGTGTTATGAACACTGAAGCTTTCTTT.

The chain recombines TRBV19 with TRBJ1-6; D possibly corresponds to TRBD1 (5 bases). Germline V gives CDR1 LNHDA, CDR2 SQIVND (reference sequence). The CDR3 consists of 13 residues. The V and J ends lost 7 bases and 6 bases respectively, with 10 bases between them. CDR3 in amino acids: CASKGVSNSPLHF. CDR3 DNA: TGTGCCAGTAAAGGGGTGAGTAATTCACCCCTCCACTTT. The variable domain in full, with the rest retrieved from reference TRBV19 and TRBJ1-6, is DGGITQSPKYLFRKEGQNVTLSCEQNLNHDAMYWYRQDPGQGLRLIYYSQIVNDFQKGDIAEGYSVSREKKESFPLTVTSAQKNPTAFYLCASKGVSNSPLHFGNGTRLTVT.

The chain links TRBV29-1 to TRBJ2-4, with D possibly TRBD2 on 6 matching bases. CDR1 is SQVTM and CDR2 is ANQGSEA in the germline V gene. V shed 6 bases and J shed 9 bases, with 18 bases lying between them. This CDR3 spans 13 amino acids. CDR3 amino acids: CSVASEGTGIQYF. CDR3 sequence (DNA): TGCAGCGTGGCGTCGGAGGGGACCGGCATTCAGTACTTC.

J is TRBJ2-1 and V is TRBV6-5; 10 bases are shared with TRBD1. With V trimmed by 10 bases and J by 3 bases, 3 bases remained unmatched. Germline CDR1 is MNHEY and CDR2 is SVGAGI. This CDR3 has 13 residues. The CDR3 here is CATGDRGYNEQFF. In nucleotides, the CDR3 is TGTGCCACCGGGGACAGGGGCTACAATGAGCAGTTCTTC.

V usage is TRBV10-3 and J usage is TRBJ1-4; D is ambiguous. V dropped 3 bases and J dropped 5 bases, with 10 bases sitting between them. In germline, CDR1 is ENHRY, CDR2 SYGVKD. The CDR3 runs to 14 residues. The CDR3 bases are TGTGCCATCAGTGACCCACAGAACAATGAAAAACTGTTTTTT. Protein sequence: CAISDPQNNEKLFF.

CDR3 protein: CASSIDGLAVGRQPQHF. The CDR3, as DNA: TGTGCCAGTAGTATAGATGGGCTCGCAGTAGGCAGGCAGCCCCAGCATTTT. This sequence joins TRBV19 and TRBJ1-5; D is undetermined. There are 17 residues in the CDR3. V was clipped by 0 bases and J by 7 bases, with 19 bases between them. Germline V gene lookup returns CDR1 LNHDA and CDR2 SQIVND (reference sequence). Based on the CDR3 plus reference TRBV19 and TRBJ1-5, the full variable domain is DGGITQSPKYLFRKEGQNVTLSCEQNLNHDAMYWYRQDPGQGLRLIYYSQIVNDFQKGDIAEGYSVSREKKESFPLTVTSAQKNPTAFYLCASSIDGLAVGRQPQHFGDGTRLSIL.

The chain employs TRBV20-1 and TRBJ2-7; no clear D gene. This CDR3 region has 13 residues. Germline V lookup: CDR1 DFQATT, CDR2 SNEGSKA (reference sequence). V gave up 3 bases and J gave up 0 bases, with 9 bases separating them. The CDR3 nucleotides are TGCAGTGCTAGTACTACCTACTCCTACGAGCAGTACTTC. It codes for CSASTTYSYEQYF.

The CDR3 region has the DNA TGCGCCAGCAGCCAAGCGACTAGCGGAAGCTCCTACAATGAGCAGTTCTTC. Its protein is CASSQATSGSSYNEQFF. The genes are TRBV4-3 and TRBJ2-1, with TRBD2 matching over 9 bases. The CDR3 totals 17 residues. CDR1 and CDR2 from the germline V gene are LGHNA and YSLEER. Losses at the gene ends were 1 base for V and 0 bases for J; bases not matched to a gene: 4.

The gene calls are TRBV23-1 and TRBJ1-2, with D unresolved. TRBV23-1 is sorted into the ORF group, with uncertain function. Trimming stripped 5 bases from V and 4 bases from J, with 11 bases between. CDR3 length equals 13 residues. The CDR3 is CASSCRESYGYTF. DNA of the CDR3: TGCGCCAGCAGTTGCCGAGAGAGCTATGGCTACACCTTC.

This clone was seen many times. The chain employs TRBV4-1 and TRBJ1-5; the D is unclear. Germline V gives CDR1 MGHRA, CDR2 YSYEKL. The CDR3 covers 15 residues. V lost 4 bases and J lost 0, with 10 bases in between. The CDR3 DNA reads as TGCGCCAGCAGCCCGAGGCACGTTAGCAATCAGCCCCAGCATTTT. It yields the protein CASSPRHVSNQPQHF.

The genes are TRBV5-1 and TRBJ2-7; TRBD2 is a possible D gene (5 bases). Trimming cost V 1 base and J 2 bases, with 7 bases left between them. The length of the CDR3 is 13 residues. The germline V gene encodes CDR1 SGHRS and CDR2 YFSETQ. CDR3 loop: CASSLLLAYEQYF. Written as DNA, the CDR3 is TGCGCCAGCAGCTTGCTACTAGCCTACGAGCAGTACTTC.

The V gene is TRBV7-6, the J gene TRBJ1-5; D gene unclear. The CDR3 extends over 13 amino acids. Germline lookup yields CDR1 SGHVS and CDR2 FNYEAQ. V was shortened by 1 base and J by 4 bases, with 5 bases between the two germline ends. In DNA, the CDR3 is TGTGCCAGCAGCTTAGGCAGAAATCAGCCCCAGCATTTT. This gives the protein CASSLGRNQPQHF. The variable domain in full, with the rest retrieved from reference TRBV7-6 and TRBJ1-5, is GAGVSQSPRYKVTKRGQDVALRCDPISGHVSLYWYRQALGQGPEFLTYFNYEAQQDKSGLPNDRFSAERPEGSISTLTIQRTEQRDSAMYRCASSLGRNQPQHFGDGTRLSIL.

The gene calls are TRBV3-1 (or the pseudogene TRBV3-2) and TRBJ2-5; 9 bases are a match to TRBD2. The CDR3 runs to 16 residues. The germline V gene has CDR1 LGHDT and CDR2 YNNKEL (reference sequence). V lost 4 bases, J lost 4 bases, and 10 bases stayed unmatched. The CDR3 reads CASSRRRLAVGETQYF. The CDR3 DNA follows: TGTGCCAGCAGCCGTCGAAGACTAGCGGTAGGAGAGACCCAGTACTTC.

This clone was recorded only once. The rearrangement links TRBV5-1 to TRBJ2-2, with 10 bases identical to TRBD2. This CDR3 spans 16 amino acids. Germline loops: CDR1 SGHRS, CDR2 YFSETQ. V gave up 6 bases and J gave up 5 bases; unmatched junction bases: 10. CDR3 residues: CASNVRLAGTTGELFF. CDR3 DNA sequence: TGCGCCAGCAACGTCCGACTAGCGGGCACTACCGGGGAGCTGTTTTTT.

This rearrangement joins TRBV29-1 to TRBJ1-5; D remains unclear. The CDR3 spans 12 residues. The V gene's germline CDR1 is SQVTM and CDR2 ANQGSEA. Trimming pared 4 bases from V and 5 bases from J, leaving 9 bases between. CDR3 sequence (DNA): TGCAGCGTTGGGGCGAGGGATCAGCCCCAGCATTTT. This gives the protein CSVGARDQPQHF.

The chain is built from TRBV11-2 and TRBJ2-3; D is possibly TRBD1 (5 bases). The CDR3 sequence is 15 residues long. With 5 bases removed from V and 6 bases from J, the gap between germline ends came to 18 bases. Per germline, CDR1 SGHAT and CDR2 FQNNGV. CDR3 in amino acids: CASSLVSRAGDTQYF. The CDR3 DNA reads TGTGCCAGCAGCCTAGTTTCCAGAGCAGGGGATACGCAGTATTTT.

The CDR3 DNA follows: TGTGCCAGCAGCTTTTACAGGGCCACTGAAGCTTTCTTT. This sequence encodes CASSFYRATEAFF. The chain links TRBV11-2 to TRBJ1-1, with D perhaps TRBD1 (6 bases). Germline-derived CDR1 and CDR2 are SGHAT and FQNNGV. V was cut by 3 bases and J by 4 bases, with 9 bases left in between. This CDR3 spans 13 amino acids.

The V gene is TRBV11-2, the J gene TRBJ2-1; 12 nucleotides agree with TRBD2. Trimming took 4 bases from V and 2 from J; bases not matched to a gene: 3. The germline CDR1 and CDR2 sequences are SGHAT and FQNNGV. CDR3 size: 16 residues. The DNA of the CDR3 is TGTGCCAGCAGCTCATGGACTAGCGGGGCCTACAATGAGCAGTTCTTC. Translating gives CASSSWTSGAYNEQFF.

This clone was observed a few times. The CDR3, as DNA: TGTGCCAGCAGGGCGGGCATCGTCTATGGCTACACCTTC. Its translation: CASRAGIVYGYTF. The chain employs TRBV6-5 and TRBJ1-2; D gene uncertain. The CDR3 has 13 amino acids. Germline loops: CDR1 MNHEY, CDR2 SVGAGI. V gave up 6 bases and J gave up 4 bases, with 12 bases separating them.

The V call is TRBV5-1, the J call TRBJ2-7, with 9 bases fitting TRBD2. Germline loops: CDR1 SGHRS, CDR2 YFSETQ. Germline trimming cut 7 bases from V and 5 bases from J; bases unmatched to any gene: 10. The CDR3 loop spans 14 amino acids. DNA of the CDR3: TGCGCCAGCGGTCTTGGAGCGGGAGGAGACGAGCAGTACTTC. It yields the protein CASGLGAGGDEQYF. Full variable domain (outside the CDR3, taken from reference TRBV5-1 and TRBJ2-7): KAGVTQTPRYLIKTRGQQVTLSCSPISGHRSVSWYQQTPGQGLQFLFEYFSETQRNKGNFPGRFSGRQFSNSRSEMNVSTLELGDSALYLCASGLGAGGDEQYFGPGTRLTVT.